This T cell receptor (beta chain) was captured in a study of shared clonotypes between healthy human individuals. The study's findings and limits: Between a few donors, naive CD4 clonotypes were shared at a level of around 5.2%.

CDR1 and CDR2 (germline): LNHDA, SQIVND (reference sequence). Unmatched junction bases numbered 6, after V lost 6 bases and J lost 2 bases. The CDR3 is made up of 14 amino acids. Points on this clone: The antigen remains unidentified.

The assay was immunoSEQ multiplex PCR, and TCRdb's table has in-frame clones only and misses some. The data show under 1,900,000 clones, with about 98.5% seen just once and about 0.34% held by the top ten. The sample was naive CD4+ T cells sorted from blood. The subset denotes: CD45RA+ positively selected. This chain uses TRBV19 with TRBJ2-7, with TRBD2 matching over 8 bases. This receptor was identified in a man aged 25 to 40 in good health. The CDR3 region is CASRMSGSTYEQYF. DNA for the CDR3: TGTGCCAGTAGAATGAGCGGGAGTACCTACGAGCAGTACTTC.